This TCR beta chain was retrieved from a study of blood T cell repertoires in COVID-19. Across the study: The United States, Italy and Spain provided the acute and convalescent COVID-19 samples. The analysed material was cDNA or gDNA that came from T cells, B-cell-depleted T cells, or PBMCs.

How the authors handled the data: Reference gene primer amplification gave nucleated cell count estimates. Sequenced by immunoSEQ multiplex PCR; TCRdb stores in-frame clones only, minus some. D and trimming come from the DNA, and the V and J calls and clone size come from that table. The sample carries 100,000 to 150,000 clones, approximately 80% recorded once. The TCR comes from a woman in her 50s with acute or convalescent COVID-19. Specimen: peripheral blood.

DNA for the CDR3: TGTGCCAGCAGCCCGACTAGTTCGGCTTACAATGAGCAGTTCTTC. Protein product: CASSPTSSAYNEQFF. The chain has TRBV6-5 and TRBJ2-1, with TRBD2 as a possible D gene (6 bases). Trimming cost V 6 bases and J 4 bases, with 16 bases left between them. Per germline, CDR1 MNHEY and CDR2 SVGAGI. The CDR3 contains 15 residues.